Here is one T cell receptor (beta chain) with its context. Its cognate antigen is unknown. The PCR was carried out with 60 Vbeta primers and 13 Jbeta primers. This table comes from immunoSEQ multiplex PCR, and its TCRdb copy is limited to in-frame clones, with some not included. Of roughly 150,000 clones listed, 75% to 90% are singletons. The data derive from a study of cytomegalovirus exposure and HLA in healthy donors. Findings and caveats of the study: Listed as cytomegalovirus-associated were 150 or so TCR beta chains. Most CMV-associated TCR beta chains appeared HLA-restricted in a later analysis. A later analysis showed TCR association rates differing by HLA locus, peaking at DRB1 and lowest at HLA-C. With later analysis, a missense DCLRE1C variant became linked to TCR beta V- and J-gene trimming.

V lost 4 bases to trimming and J lost 8 bases, with 18 bases between them. The CDR3 extends over 15 amino acids. In germline, CDR1 is SNHLY, CDR2 FYNNEI. The sequencing sample was made of PBMCs. The TCR comes from a man aged 50 to 59 in good health and CMV-seropositive. The rearrangement links TRBV2 to TRBJ2-1; tentative D call: TRBD2 (6 bases). The CDR3 region has the DNA TGTGCCAGCAGTGCCCTCCATAGCGGTGGGGATGAGCAGTTCTTC. The encoded protein is CASSALHSGGDEQFF.